These 25 T cell receptor beta chains came from one sample sequenced in a study of response to subunit inactivated influenza vaccine. MiXCR, applied by TCRdb to the RT-PCR reads, yields one record per CDR3 protein. The sample includes hundreds of thousands of distinct CDR3 sequences, more than 15% of them seen just once. Sequencing used PBMCs from blood, obtained 11 to 12 days after vaccination. The receptors were sampled from a man aged 50 to 59 who received an inactivated influenza vaccine.

The chain combines TRBV5-6 with TRBJ2-5; a weak D match, TRBD1 (6 bases). This CDR3 region has 13 residues. Germline loops: CDR1 SGHDT, CDR2 YYEEEE. Trimming stripped 6 bases from V and 4 bases from J, with 13 bases between. The CDR3 coding sequence is TGTGCCAGCACCCTCCAAGGGGGAGAGACCCAGTACTTC. This translates into CASTLQGGETQYF. The entire variable domain, with the rest obtained from reference TRBV5-6 and TRBJ2-5, is as follows: DAGVTQSPTHLIKTRGQQVTLRCSPKSGHDTVSWYQQALGQGPQFIFQYYEEEERQRGNFPDRFSGHQFPNYSSELNVNALLLGDSALYLCASTLQGGETQYFGPGTRLLVL.

The V and J genes are TRBV7-2 and TRBJ2-7, with D perhaps TRBD1 or TRBD2 (7 bases each). The CDR3 consists of 16 residues. V dropped 1 base and J dropped 0 bases, with 13 bases sitting between them. In germline, CDR1 is SGHTA, CDR2 FQGNSA. In DNA, the CDR3 is TGTGCCAGCAGCTTAGGGGGGGGGACAGTCTCCTACGAGCAGTACTTC. It specifies CASSLGGGTVSYEQYF.

Ten or more counts support this clonotype. This rearrangement joins TRBV4-3 to TRBJ2-5; 7 nucleotides agree with TRBD1. Germline-derived CDR1 and CDR2 are LGHNA and YSLEER. V shed 0 bases, J shed 4 bases, and the junction held 5 bases outside the gene matches. The CDR3 extends over 15 amino acids. The CDR3 spells CASSQEDNRGETQYF. CDR3 DNA sequence: TGCGCCAGCAGCCAAGAAGACAACAGGGGAGAGACCCAGTACTTC.

The V gene is TRBV6-2 or TRBV6-3, the J gene TRBJ2-3, with D uncertain. Germline assignment: CDR1 MNHEY and CDR2 SVGEGT. With 2 bases removed from V and 0 bases from J, the gap between germline ends came to 6 bases. The CDR3 runs 14 residues. The CDR3: CASSYRRSTDTQYF. The DNA for the CDR3 is TGTGCCAGCAGTTACCGGAGAAGCACAGATACGCAGTATTTT.

The V call is TRBV2, the J call TRBJ2-3; D is unclear. This CDR3 spans 13 amino acids. The germline V and J ends were trimmed by 7 bases and 3 bases, with 11 bases remaining between them. Germline CDR1 reads SNHLY; CDR2 reads FYNNEI. CDR3 residues: CASNVGRTDTQYF. The CDR3 DNA reads as TGTGCCAGCAACGTTGGACGAACAGATACGCAGTATTTT.

This sequence joins TRBV6-5 and TRBJ2-1, with 10 nucleotides matching TRBD2. Trimming at V came to 1 base and at J to 3 bases, leaving 6 bases not matched to a gene. The CDR3 has 17 amino acids. Germline V gives CDR1 MNHEY, CDR2 SVGAGI. CDR3 in DNA: TGTGCCAGCAGTTACTTGAGCGGGAGGGCCGTCTACAATGAGCAGTTCTTC. It is translated as CASSYLSGRAVYNEQFF.

This chain uses TRBV4-3 with TRBJ2-7; TRBD1 matches at 9 bases. J gave up 3 bases and V 4 bases, and 7 bases lay outside the gene matches. This CDR3 is 15 amino acids long. Germline V gene data show CDR1 as LGHNA and CDR2 as YSLEER. CDR3 region: CASSRDGTGNYEQYF. DNA for the CDR3: TGCGCCAGCAGCCGAGACGGGACAGGGAACTACGAGCAGTACTTC.

This clonotype was recorded once. The chain combines TRBV7-9 with TRBJ2-2; D call uncertain. CDR1 and CDR2 (germline): SEHNR, FQNEAQ (reference sequence). The V end was cut by 5 bases, the J end by 7 bases, with 20 bases between. This CDR3 is built from 16 residues. The CDR3: CASSLNTAIRVGELFF. CDR3 nucleotides: TGTGCCAGCAGCCTCAACACGGCAATCCGAGTCGGGGAGCTGTTTTTT.

This clonotype was detected many times. The genes are TRBV12-3 or TRBV12-4 and TRBJ1-1, with D possibly TRBD1 on 5 matching bases. The CDR3 is 13 amino acids. The V and J ends lost 7 bases and 4 bases respectively, with 13 bases between them. CDR3 protein: CASTRGEGTEAFF. The CDR3 DNA reads TGTGCCAGCACCCGGGGGGAGGGCACTGAAGCTTTCTTT.

The chain links TRBV4-3 to TRBJ2-7, with TRBD1 matching over 7 bases. Germline-derived CDR1 and CDR2 are LGHNA and YSLEER. J was trimmed by 3 bases and V by 0 bases; bases with no gene match: 8. CDR3 length: 16 amino acids. The CDR3 is CASSQDWSTGYYEQYF. The CDR3, as DNA: TGCGCCAGCAGCCAAGATTGGTCGACAGGGTACTACGAGCAGTACTTC.

V is TRBV28 and J is TRBJ2-7; D may be TRBD2 (5 bases). Trimming removed 5 bases at V and 5 bases at J, with 10 bases between. The germline V gene has CDR1 MDHEN and CDR2 SYDVKM. This CDR3 comprises 12 residues. CDR3 in amino acids: CASSRRRDEQYF. DNA for the CDR3: TGTGCCAGCAGTCGAAGGCGGGACGAGCAGTACTTC.

This clonotype came up many times. This chain joins TRBV28 and TRBJ2-2, with 8 positions matching TRBD2. The V gene end was trimmed by 5 bases and the J gene end by 6 bases; junction bases not matched to a gene: 11. This CDR3 is built from 16 residues. Germline CDR1 MDHEN, CDR2 SYDVKM. The DNA for the CDR3 is TGTGCCAGCAGTACCGGGACTAGGGCTCAAGCCGGGGAGCTGTTTTTT. The encoded protein is CASSTGTRAQAGELFF.

Only a few counts were recorded for this clonotype. The J gene is TRBJ2-4, the V gene TRBV27; TRBD2 is a possible D gene (5 bases). CDR1 is MNHEY and CDR2 is SMNVEV in the germline V gene (reference sequence). Trimming took 4 bases from V and 7 from J, leaving 14 bases between them. The CDR3 consists of 14 residues. The CDR3: CASSSHKRANIQYF. The CDR3 DNA sequence: TGTGCCAGCAGTTCCCATAAGAGGGCTAACATTCAGTACTTC.

The chain is built from TRBV6-1 and TRBJ1-6; 7 bases map to TRBD1. The junction had 3 bases not matched to a gene; V was cut back by 8 bases and J by 5 bases. This CDR3 region has 13 residues. The germline V gene has CDR1 MNHNS and CDR2 SASEGT. CDR3 nucleotides: TGTGCCAGCCTGGGACAGAATAATTCACCCCTCCACTTT. This sequence encodes CASLGQNNSPLHF.

The chain recombines TRBV30 with TRBJ1-1, with D possibly being TRBD1 (6 bases). V dropped 7 bases and J dropped 3 bases, with 18 bases sitting between them. Germline V lookup: CDR1 GTSNPN, CDR2 SVGIG (reference sequence). This CDR3 has 14 residues. Here the CDR3 reads CASLPRGGDTEAFF. CDR3 DNA: TGTGCCTCGCTCCCCAGGGGTGGGGACACTGAAGCTTTCTTT.

This rearrangement joins TRBV7-9 to TRBJ2-1; D possibly corresponds to TRBD2 (6 bases). The CDR3 sequence is 15 residues long. Germline V CDR1 and CDR2: SEHNR, FQNEAQ (reference sequence). V lost 1 base to trimming and J lost 13 bases, with 20 bases between them. The CDR3 DNA is TGTGCCAGCAGCTTAGAACTAGCAATCTCCGACCAACAGTTCTTC. Translated: CASSLELAISDQQFF.

The sample holds a few counts of this clonotype. The V call is TRBV4-1, the J call TRBJ2-4; 10 bases align to TRBD2. This CDR3 has 20 amino acids. V was clipped by 2 bases and J by 1 base; unmatched bases: 14. Germline CDR1 reads MGHRA; CDR2 reads YSYEKL. This CDR3 reads CASSQQWAAGTSDAKNIQYF. As DNA, the CDR3 is TGCGCCAGCAGCCAACAATGGGCAGCCGGGACTAGCGATGCCAAAAACATTCAGTACTTC.

This clonotype was recorded a few times. This rearrangement joins TRBV10-3 to TRBJ2-2; D possibly corresponds to TRBD1 (6 bases). From germline, CDR1 is ENHRY and CDR2 SYGVKD. The CDR3 runs 12 residues. V lost 5 bases and J 5 bases, leaving 6 bases between the germline ends. The CDR3 coding sequence is TGTGCCATCAGTACAGGGACCGGGGAGCTGTTTTTT. This gives the protein CAISTGTGELFF.

This clonotype was counted a few times. The rearrangement uses TRBV7-8 and TRBJ2-3; 7 nucleotides agree with TRBD2. CDR3 length: 16 residues. Germline lookup yields CDR1 SGHVS and CDR2 FQNEAQ. V lost 6 bases to trimming and J lost 0 bases; unmatched junction nucleotides: 9. The chain's CDR3 is CASSPQGGVSTDTQYF. The CDR3 DNA sequence: TGTGCCAGCAGTCCCCAGGGAGGGGTTAGCACAGATACGCAGTATTTT.

This clonotype showed up just a few times. The rearrangement joins TRBV5-1 to TRBJ2-4, with D tentatively TRBD2 (6 bases). In germline, CDR1 is SGHRS, CDR2 YFSETQ. Trimming left V 3 bases short and J 1 base short, with 17 bases between. This CDR3 spans 17 amino acids. In DNA, the CDR3 is TGCGCCAGCAGCTCCCACTCCGGAAGCGGGGCCAAAAACATTCAGTACTTC. This codes for CASSSHSGSGAKNIQYF.

As DNA, the CDR3 is TGCAGTGCTAGCCGGGACAGGGAAAAGCAGTACTTC. Translating it yields CSASRDREKQYF. The genes are TRBV20-1 and TRBJ2-7; TRBD1 agrees at 9 bases. Germline V gives CDR1 DFQATT, CDR2 SNEGSKA (reference sequence). CDR3 length: 12 residues. V lost 3 bases, J lost 8 bases, and 5 bases stayed unmatched.

This clonotype was picked up a small number of times. V and J are TRBV18 and TRBJ2-1, with 9 bases that match TRBD1. CDR1 is KGHSH and CDR2 is LQKENI in the germline V gene. The CDR3 contains 15 residues. The V and J ends lost 6 bases and 6 bases, in that order; junction bases with no gene match: 9. As DNA, the CDR3 is TGTGCCAGCTCGCCGGGACAGGGTGGGAGCAATGAGCAGTTCTTC. Translating gives CASSPGQGGSNEQFF.

This clonotype was seen a handful of times. CDR3 sequence reads: CASSTGSRDEQFF. CDR3 nucleotide sequence: TGTGCCAGCTCAACGGGCTCCAGGGATGAGCAGTTCTTC. The genes are TRBV18 and TRBJ2-1, with a tentative D call TRBD1 (5 bases). Trimming stripped 5 bases from V and 8 bases from J, with 13 bases between. There are 13 residues in the CDR3. Germline V gene data show CDR1 as KGHSH and CDR2 as LQKENI.

This sequence joins TRBV7-9 and TRBJ2-7, with D unresolved. The CDR3 is 14 residues long. V gave up 1 base and J gave up 0 bases, with 7 bases separating them. Germline CDR1 reads SEHNR; CDR2 reads FQNEAQ (reference sequence). This chain's CDR3 is CASSLDQSSYEQYF. CDR3 sequence (DNA): TGTGCCAGCAGCTTAGACCAAAGCTCCTACGAGCAGTACTTC.

This clonotype has a handful of counts. V and J are TRBV3-1 and TRBJ2-1; D might be TRBD2 (5 bases). This CDR3 contains 16 residues. CDR1 is LGHDT and CDR2 is YNNKEL in the germline V gene (reference sequence). V lost 3 bases and J 5 bases, leaving 17 bases between the germline ends. Written as DNA, the CDR3 is TGTGCCAGCAGCCACGTAGTCCGGAGCGGAGACAATGAGCAGTTCTTC. Its translation: CASSHVVRSGDNEQFF.